A single sample is the source of the 22 T cell receptor beta chains below, sequenced in a study of T cells after yellow fever vaccination. MiXCR, applied by TCRdb to the 5' RACE reads, yields one record per CDR3 protein. The sample records 300,000 to 450,000 distinct CDR3 sequences, about 6% being singletons. Sequenced here: PBMCs, sampled 5 days after the yellow fever booster vaccination. These receptors came from a man aged 30 to 39 who received the YFV17D yellow fever vaccine.

This clonotype has ten or more counts. The chain uses TRBV20-1 and TRBJ1-1; no clear D gene. CDR1 DFQATT and CDR2 SNEGSKA come from the germline V gene (reference sequence). CDR3 length equals 12 residues. With 7 bases removed from V and 7 bases from J, the gap between germline ends came to 16 bases. The CDR3, as DNA: TGCAGTGACCGGCGGACGGCCCATGAAGCTTTCTTT. Translation gives CSDRRTAHEAFF.

The sample holds many counts of this clonotype. This rearrangement joins TRBV20-1 to TRBJ1-1, with unresolved D. The CDR3 loop spans 11 amino acids. CDR1 DFQATT and CDR2 SNEGSKA come from the germline V gene (reference sequence). V lost 4 bases and J lost 10, with 13 bases in between. This CDR3 reads CSAKEGFGAFF. CDR3 coding DNA: TGCAGTGCTAAAGAGGGCTTCGGAGCTTTCTTT.

This clonotype has at least ten counts. The chain carries TRBV5-6 and TRBJ2-1; no reliable D call. The germline V gene encodes CDR1 SGHDT and CDR2 YYEEEE. The V and J ends lost 1 base and 8 bases respectively, with 4 bases between them. The CDR3 is 11 amino acids. The CDR3 protein is CASSLFYEQFF. The CDR3 DNA follows: TGTGCCAGCAGCTTGTTCTATGAGCAGTTCTTC.

The gene calls are TRBV10-3 and TRBJ2-2, with D hard to call. Trimming left V 4 bases short and J 5 bases short, with 11 bases between. The CDR3 runs to 14 residues. Per the germline V gene, CDR1 is ENHRY and CDR2 is SYGVKD. This CDR3 reads CAISVDGQTGELFF. DNA of the CDR3: TGTGCCATCAGTGTGGACGGCCAAACCGGGGAGCTGTTTTTT.

This clonotype was counted between two and nine times. The chain joins TRBV29-1 to TRBJ2-7; 9 bases line up with TRBD2. The CDR3 consists of 12 residues. The V gene's germline CDR1 is SQVTM and CDR2 ANQGSEA. With 4 bases clipped from V and 4 bases from J, the junction kept 2 bases outside the gene matches. CDR3 sequence: CSVGLAGYEQYF. CDR3 bases: TGCAGCGTTGGGCTAGCGGGATACGAGCAGTACTTC.

This clonotype was detected a few times. The V gene is TRBV14, the J gene TRBJ2-1; TRBD2 agrees at 9 bases. The CDR3 totals 15 residues. V trimming: 3 bases; J trimming: 7 bases; junction bases outside the gene matches: 7. CDR1 and CDR2 from the germline V gene are SGHDN and FVKESK. The CDR3 sequence: CASSQSGRLMNEQFF. In DNA form, the CDR3 reads TGTGCCAGCAGCCAGAGCGGGAGGTTAATGAATGAGCAGTTCTTC.

The sample holds many counts of this clonotype. The rearrangement links TRBV12-3 or TRBV12-4 to TRBJ2-7; the match to TRBD1 covers 9 bases. CDR3 length: 13 amino acids. V lost 6 bases, J lost 5 bases, and 5 bases stayed unmatched. This CDR3 reads CASSPGTGNEQYF. CDR3 in DNA: TGTGCCAGCAGCCCCGGGACAGGGAACGAGCAGTACTTC.

This clonotype was counted ten times or more. The genes are TRBV29-1 and TRBJ2-3, with TRBD2 matching over 12 bases. This CDR3 spans 17 amino acids. V lost 5 bases and J lost 3; bases outside the gene matches: 12. The germline V gene encodes CDR1 SQVTM and CDR2 ANQGSEA. CDR3 DNA sequence: TGCAGCGTTTTCGGACTAGCGGGGCCCGGGGGTACAGATACGCAGTATTTT. It translates to CSVFGLAGPGGTDTQYF.

This clonotype was observed a few times. The chain couples TRBV10-3 to TRBJ2-1; the match to TRBD2 covers 7 bases. The CDR3 length is 15 residues. V lost 3 bases, J lost 7 bases, and 9 bases stayed unmatched. In germline, CDR1 is ENHRY, CDR2 SYGVKD. CDR3 amino acids: CAISDRAGDRNEQFF. The CDR3 nucleotides are TGTGCCATCAGTGATAGGGCGGGAGATAGAAATGAGCAGTTCTTC.

In regard to this clonotype: At one boundary the junction diverges from the germline segment, which might be a read error. The chain combines TRBV20-1 with TRBJ2-5; 9 nucleotides align to TRBD1. The CDR3 is made up of 12 amino acids. The V gene's germline CDR1 is DFQATT and CDR2 SNEGSKA (reference sequence). For the CDR3, the DNA is TGCAGTGCAAGAGGGACAGGGGAGACCCAGTACTTC. Translating it yields CSARGTGETQYF.

In this sample, this clonotype turned up a few times. V is TRBV7-6 and J is TRBJ2-3; 9 bases are shared with TRBD2. Germline V gene data show CDR1 as SGHVS and CDR2 as FNYEAQ. CDR3 length: 14 residues. Losses at the gene ends were 7 bases for V and 4 bases for J; bases not matched to a gene: 6. The CDR3 coding sequence is TGTGCCAGCACCGGACTAGCGTCCCCAGATACGCAGTATTTT. This sequence encodes CASTGLASPDTQYF. Full variable domain (remainder filled in from reference TRBV7-6 and TRBJ2-3): GAGVSQSPRYKVTKRGQDVALRCDPISGHVSLYWYRQALGQGPEFLTYFNYEAQQDKSGLPNDRFSAERPEGSISTLTIQRTEQRDSAMYRCASTGLASPDTQYFGPGTRLTVL.

The rearrangement uses TRBV20-1 and TRBJ1-5; the match to TRBD1 covers 9 bases. This CDR3 is 16 amino acids long. Unmatched junction bases numbered 5, after V lost 2 bases and J lost 0 bases. Germline values: CDR1 DFQATT, CDR2 SNEGSKA (reference sequence). The CDR3 DNA is TGCAGTGCTAGATCCGGGACAGGGTATAGCAATCAGCCCCAGCATTTT. Amino acids: CSARSGTGYSNQPQHF.

This clonotype was counted between two and nine times. The chain recombines TRBV28 with TRBJ1-6, with TRBD1 matching 8 bases. CDR3 length: 18 amino acids. Germline V gene data show CDR1 as MDHEN and CDR2 as SYDVKM. The junction had 16 bases not matched to a gene; V was cut back by 2 bases and J by 10 bases. As DNA, the CDR3 is TGTGCCAGCAGTTTAAGGGCCTCCAGGTGGCAGGGGGCATCACCCCTCCACTTT. Encoded protein: CASSLRASRWQGASPLHF.

J is TRBJ2-7 and V is TRBV15; 11 bases are shared with TRBD2. The germline gives CDR1 LNHNV, CDR2 YYDKDF (reference sequence). Germline trimming cut 0 bases from V and 2 bases from J; bases unmatched to any gene: 3. There are 16 residues in the CDR3. The CDR3 DNA reads as TGTGCCACCAGCAGAGATCAACTAGCGGGAGCCTACGAGCAGTACTTC. Translation gives CATSRDQLAGAYEQYF.

The CDR3 region is CSASEDGYTGELFF. The CDR3 DNA follows: TGCAGTGCTAGCGAAGACGGCTACACCGGGGAGCTGTTTTTT. The V and J genes are TRBV20-1 and TRBJ2-2, with D uncertain. The ends were cut back, 3 bases at V and 3 bases at J, with 11 bases in the middle. Looked up from germline, CDR1 is DFQATT and CDR2 is SNEGSKA (reference sequence). CDR3 size: 14 residues.

The rearrangement links TRBV5-1 to TRBJ2-1; D may be TRBD2 (6 bases). CDR1 is SGHRS, CDR2 YFSETQ, per germline. The CDR3 loop spans 14 amino acids. Deletions cut 4 bases from V and 6 bases from J, with 14 bases between. CDR3 nucleotides: TGCGCCAGCAGCCATAGTAGCGGAGCCAATGAGCAGTTCTTC. Translation: CASSHSSGANEQFF.

The chain is built from TRBV5-1 and TRBJ1-1, with 8 bases aligning to TRBD1. Per germline, CDR1 SGHRS and CDR2 YFSETQ. The CDR3 covers 14 residues. V shed 0 bases and J 6 bases; nucleotides not matched to a gene: 4. The chain's CDR3 is CASSLAARGPEAFF. CDR3 nucleotides: TGCGCCAGCAGCTTGGCGGCCAGGGGGCCTGAAGCTTTCTTT.

The chain joins TRBV30 to TRBJ2-7; the D is unclear. This CDR3 region has 12 residues. In germline, CDR1 is GTSNPN, CDR2 SVGIG (reference sequence). V was trimmed by 4 bases and J by 0 bases, leaving 7 bases between them. As DNA, the CDR3 is TGTGCCTGGAAAGGCAACTCCTACGAGCAGTACTTC. Protein: CAWKGNSYEQYF.

Only a few counts were recorded for this clonotype. The chain uses TRBV20-1 and TRBJ2-7, with TRBD2 matching over 10 bases. This CDR3 is built from 18 residues. V shed 7 bases and J 5 bases; nucleotides not matched to a gene: 23. CDR1 is DFQATT, CDR2 SNEGSKA, per germline (reference sequence). The CDR3 region is CSGLPDRAPSGRVDEQYF. CDR3 DNA: TGCAGTGGCCTCCCGGACAGGGCCCCAAGCGGGAGGGTGGACGAGCAGTACTTC.

V is TRBV4-1 and J is TRBJ1-4, with a tentative D call TRBD1 (5 bases). This CDR3 is built from 14 residues. With 4 bases removed from V and 4 bases from J, the gap between germline ends came to 10 bases. Germline lookup yields CDR1 MGHRA and CDR2 YSYEKL. CDR3 amino acids: CASSLGTHNEKLFF. The CDR3 DNA reads TGCGCCAGCAGCCTCGGGACTCATAATGAAAAACTGTTTTTT.

This clonotype has just a few counts. V is TRBV5-5 and J is TRBJ2-5; the match to TRBD2 covers 7 bases. J gave up 1 base and V 4 bases, and 13 bases lay outside the gene matches. The CDR3 is 17 amino acids. Germline V lookup: CDR1 SGHKS, CDR2 YYEKEE (reference sequence). CDR3 sequence (DNA): TGTGCCAGCAGCGCTGGGGGTTTTCTAGCGGCCCAAGAGACCCAGTACTTC. Encoded protein: CASSAGGFLAAQETQYF.

CDR3 amino acids: CASSTAGTGKFNEKLFF. The CDR3 coding sequence is TGTGCCAGCAGTACCGCGGGGACAGGGAAGTTTAATGAAAAACTGTTTTTT. The chain recombines TRBV2 with TRBJ1-4, with 9 bases aligning to TRBD1. The V gene end was trimmed by 5 bases and the J gene end by 4 bases; junction bases not matched to a gene: 11. Per germline, CDR1 SNHLY and CDR2 FYNNEI. The CDR3 covers 17 residues.